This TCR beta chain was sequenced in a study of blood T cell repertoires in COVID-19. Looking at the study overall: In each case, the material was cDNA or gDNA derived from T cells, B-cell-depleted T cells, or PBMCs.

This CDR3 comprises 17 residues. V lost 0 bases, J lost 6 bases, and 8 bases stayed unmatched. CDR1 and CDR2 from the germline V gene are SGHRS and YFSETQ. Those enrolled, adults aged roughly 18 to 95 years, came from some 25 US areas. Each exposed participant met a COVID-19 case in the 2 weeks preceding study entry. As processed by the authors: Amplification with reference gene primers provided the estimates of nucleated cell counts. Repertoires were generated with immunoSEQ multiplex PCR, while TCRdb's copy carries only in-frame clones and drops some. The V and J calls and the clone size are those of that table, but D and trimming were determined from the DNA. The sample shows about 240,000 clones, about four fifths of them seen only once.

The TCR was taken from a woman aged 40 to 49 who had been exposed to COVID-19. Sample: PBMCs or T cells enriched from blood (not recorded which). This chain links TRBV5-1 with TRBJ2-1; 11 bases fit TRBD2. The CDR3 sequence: CASSLAILAGASNEQFF. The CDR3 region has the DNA TGCGCCAGCAGCTTGGCCATACTAGCGGGGGCCTCCAATGAGCAGTTCTTC.